This T cell receptor beta chain was observed in a study of a mutant IDH1 vaccine in newly diagnosed glioma. Study-wide context: First vaccine doses came 4-6 weeks after radiotherapy alone, or with temozolomide cycles.

Repertoires were generated with immunoSEQ multiplex PCR, while TCRdb's copy carries only in-frame clones and drops some. The repertoire holds approximately 79,000 clones, approximately 85% seen once, with around 0.73% in the top ten. The germline CDR1 and CDR2 sequences are MNHEY and SVGAGI. Trimming stripped 2 bases from V and 5 bases from J, with 15 bases between. CDR3 length: 15 residues. Comments on this clone: Its antigen is unidentified.

This sample's time point: week 23, last vaccination. Every single dose of the vaccine, 300 ug of mutant IDH1 20-mer peptide, came with topical imiquimod. The rearrangement uses TRBV6-5 and TRBJ1-2; TRBD1 is a possible D gene (5 bases). The material sequenced was PBMCs, taken from a glioma patient whose treatment included an IDH1 peptide vaccine. The sequence came from a woman aged 50 to 60 with glioma. The CDR3 coding sequence is TGTGCCAGCAGTTACCTCCGACAGAACCTATATGGCTACACCTTC. Encoded protein: CASSYLRQNLYGYTF.